The next 15 T cell receptor beta chains were all read from a single sample in a study of T cells in Graves' hyperthyroidism and ophthalmopathy (dated by TCRdb to the late 2010s). The method behind the library was multiplex PCR. The sequencer was an Illumina HiSeq 2000. Amplification of TCR beta CDR3 regions was carried out from RNA transcripts. A first-round RT-PCR of the TCR CDR3 used the HTBI primer set with the Qiagen OneStep RT-PCR kit. The public reads were run again by TCRdb, first through fastp at Q25 and then through MiXCR, and only productive beta chains were kept. Each entry is one CDR3 protein sequence, shown with its most common DNA and genes. The sample includes roughly 580,000 distinct CDR3 sequences, with approximately 44% observed a single time. The ten largest account for 8% to 8.5% of the sample. Sequencing was done on a sample of peripheral blood or thyroid tissue (not recorded which). Every receptor here comes from a woman under 30 with Graves' hyperthyroidism. Donor details come from another sample of the same person, matched by shared clones.

This rearrangement joins TRBV19 to TRBJ1-5; D ambiguous. The germline V and J ends were trimmed by 9 bases and 7 bases, with 16 bases remaining between them. Germline V gene sequence: CDR1 LNHDA, CDR2 SQIVND (reference sequence). The CDR3 totals 13 residues. CDR3 loop: CASSLMREQPQHF. The CDR3 coding sequence is TGTGCCAGCAGCCTAATGCGGGAACAGCCCCAGCATTTT.

The sample holds many counts of this clonotype. This chain uses TRBV7-2 with TRBJ1-6; D might be TRBD1 (5 bases). The germline CDR1 and CDR2 sequences are SGHTA and FQGNSA. V was cut by 7 bases and J by 6 bases, with 16 bases left in between. This CDR3 region has 15 residues. Here the CDR3 DNA reads TGTGCCAGCACCCCCCGGGGGGGAGGTAATTCACCCCTCCACTTT. It encodes CASTPRGGGNSPLHF.

V and J are TRBV7-2 and TRBJ2-7; TRBD1 might be the D (5 bases). The germline CDR1 and CDR2 sequences are SGHTA and FQGNSA. The CDR3 covers 12 residues. The V gene lost 5 bases and the J gene lost 4 bases, with 9 bases spanning the gap. The CDR3 sequence is CASSRGKYEQYF. DNA for the CDR3: TGTGCCAGCAGCAGGGGAAAGTACGAGCAGTACTTC.

This clonotype was seen a handful of times. The rearrangement uses TRBV25-1 and TRBJ1-1; 7 bases match TRBD1. Losses at the gene ends were 5 bases for V and 0 bases for J; bases not matched to a gene: 9. The V gene's germline CDR1 is MGHDK and CDR2 SYGVNS. This CDR3 contains 16 residues. Here the CDR3 reads CASSNAGTALNTEAFF. The CDR3 bases are TGTGCCAGCAGTAACGCCGGGACAGCACTGAACACTGAAGCTTTCTTT.

This chain joins TRBV20-1 and TRBJ2-7, with D possibly TRBD2 on 5 matching bases. The CDR3 has 14 residues. V lost 0 bases to trimming and J lost 3 bases, with 12 bases between them. CDR1 and CDR2 (germline): DFQATT, SNEGSKA (reference sequence). CDR3 amino acids: CSARDPGRGYEQYF. The DNA of the CDR3 is TGCAGTGCTAGAGATCCGGGGAGAGGCTACGAGCAGTACTTC.

The chain links TRBV25-1 to TRBJ2-2, with D tentatively TRBD2 (6 bases). Germline CDR1 reads MGHDK; CDR2 reads SYGVNS. Deletions cut 2 bases from V and 4 bases from J, with 17 bases between. This CDR3 comprises 17 residues. The CDR3 DNA reads as TGTGCCAGCAGTGAAGAGGGTTGGGGGGTAGCCACCGGGGAGCTGTTTTTT. Translated, it gives CASSEEGWGVATGELFF.

This clonotype has only a few counts. This chain uses TRBV7-9 with TRBJ1-1; unclear D gene. CDR3 size: 15 residues. V was shortened by 3 bases and J by 0 bases, with 11 bases between the two germline ends. Looked up from germline, CDR1 is SEHNR and CDR2 is FQNEAQ (reference sequence). The CDR3 bases are TGTGCCAGCAGCTTTGGTGGGAACATGAACACTGAAGCTTTCTTT. It translates to CASSFGGNMNTEAFF.

Points on this clonotype: Relative to the germline gene, one junction end is altered; a read error may explain this. The chain carries TRBV24-1 and TRBJ2-2, with D possibly being TRBD2 (5 bases). The germline gives CDR1 KGHDR, CDR2 SFDVKD. The CDR3 consists of 15 residues. The CDR3 reads CATSDFRANTGELSW. CDR3 DNA sequence: TGTGCCACCAGTGATTTTAGGGCGAACACCGGGGAGCTGTCTTGG.

The rearrangement links TRBV7-3 to TRBJ2-7, with 9 bases matching TRBD1. Germline CDR1 SGHTA, CDR2 FQGTGA. This CDR3 has 14 residues. After removal of 5 bases from V and 9 bases from J, the junction contained 11 bases not matched to a gene. The CDR3 bases are TGTGCCAGCAGCCCTAACCGGGACAGGGCCGGGCAGTACTTC. Translation gives CASSPNRDRAGQYF.

The rearrangement links TRBV7-9 to TRBJ2-7; no clear D gene. The germline V and J ends were trimmed by 6 bases and 4 bases, with 19 bases remaining between them. There are 15 residues in the CDR3. Germline CDR1 and CDR2: SEHNR and FQNEAQ (reference sequence). The CDR3 spells CASSYPGRLVYEQYF. The CDR3 nucleotides are TGTGCCAGCAGTTACCCGGGCCGACTCGTTTACGAGCAGTACTTC.

This clonotype occurred a few times. The chain couples TRBV29-1 to TRBJ1-1, with D maybe TRBD1 (5 bases). The CDR3 is made up of 17 amino acids. Germline CDR1 SQVTM, CDR2 ANQGSEA. Here the CDR3 reads CNVQGQLPGRRDTEAFF. The CDR3 DNA sequence: TGCAACGTCCAAGGTCAATTACCGGGACGCCGGGACACTGAAGCTTTCTTT.

The chain combines TRBV9 with TRBJ2-5; tentatively, D is TRBD2 (5 bases). CDR1 SGDLS and CDR2 YYNGEE come from the germline V gene. The CDR3 is 15 residues long. V lost 4 bases and J 1 base, leaving 14 bases between the germline ends. The CDR3 protein is CASSYEGRRQETQYF. The CDR3 DNA sequence: TGTGCCAGCAGCTACGAGGGCCGCCGCCAAGAGACCCAGTACTTC.

V gene TRBV7-9 combines with J gene TRBJ2-5; the D is unclear. The V and J ends lost 5 bases and 2 bases respectively, with 12 bases between them. The CDR3 runs to 14 residues. Germline CDR1 SEHNR, CDR2 FQNEAQ (reference sequence). CDR3: CASSRNPRQETQYF. CDR3 in DNA: TGTGCCAGCAGCCGCAACCCCAGACAAGAGACCCAGTACTTC. Based on the CDR3 plus reference TRBV7-9 and TRBJ2-5, the full variable domain is DTGVSQNPRHKITKRGQNVTFRCDPISEHNRLYWYRQTLGQGPEFLTYFQNEAQLEKSRLLSDRFSAERPKGSFSTLEIQRTEQGDSAMYLCASSRNPRQETQYFGPGTRLLVL.

This clonotype was observed at least ten times. This chain joins TRBV24-1 and TRBJ1-2; 7 bases line up with TRBD1. The CDR3 totals 14 residues. J was trimmed by 5 bases and V by 6 bases; bases with no gene match: 8. Germline loops: CDR1 KGHDR, CDR2 SFDVKD. The CDR3 DNA is TGTGCCACCAGTATGGGGGACAGCACTTATGGCTACACCTTC. Protein product: CATSMGDSTYGYTF.

The genes are TRBV24-1 and TRBJ2-5; 7 bases are a match to TRBD1. Germline values: CDR1 KGHDR, CDR2 SFDVKD. There are 15 residues in the CDR3. V was clipped by 4 bases and J by 4 bases; unmatched bases: 8. CDR3 DNA sequence: TGTGCCACCAGTGACACAACCACAGGGGTAGAGACCCAGTACTTC. Protein sequence: CATSDTTTGVETQYF.